Shown below are 26 T cell receptor beta chains from a single sample sequenced in a study of Ad26.COV2.S vaccination and SARS-CoV-2 variants. Regarding treatment: some 20 received Ad26.COV2.S at low or high dose, single or two shots; roughly 5 received placebo; per-sample allocation not given. It was on day 63 after the first vaccine or placebo injection that samples were taken. Libraries were prepared by immunoSEQ multiplex PCR; TCRdb keeps only in-frame clonotypes and omits some of them. The sample records roughly 400,000 clones, roughly 87% being singletons. The sequencing here drew on peripheral blood, taken in a trial of Ad26.COV2.S vaccine versus placebo. The receptor set was obtained from a person aged 18-60 years who received the Ad26.COV2.S COVID-19 vaccine or a placebo.

This chain links TRBV7-2 with TRBJ1-2, with 7 positions matching TRBD1. The length of the CDR3 is 14 residues. CDR1 and CDR2 (germline): SGHTA, FQGNSA. J was trimmed by 8 bases and V by 5 bases; bases with no gene match: 11. CDR3 in DNA: TGTGCCAGCAGCCCAGGGAGGGGGCAAGGGGGCTACACCTTC. Protein sequence: CASSPGRGQGGYTF.

The CDR3, as DNA: TGTGCCAGCAGCCCTGGGACTAGCGGAAAAGAGACCCAGTACTTC. This encodes CASSPGTSGKETQYF. The V gene is TRBV11-3, the J gene TRBJ2-5; 11 nucleotides line up with TRBD2. V lost 5 bases to trimming and J lost 3 bases; unmatched junction nucleotides: 5. Germline values: CDR1 SGHNT, CDR2 YENEEA. The CDR3 totals 15 residues. Full variable domain (missing parts from reference TRBV11-3 and TRBJ2-5): EAGVVQSPRYKIIEKKQPVAFWCNPISGHNTLYWYLQNLGQGPELLIRYENEEAVDDSQLPKDRFSAERLKGVDSTLKIQPAELGDSAVYLCASSPGTSGKETQYFGPGTRLLVL.

This chain links TRBV28 with TRBJ2-7; 7 nucleotides agree with TRBD1. V lost 2 bases, J lost 0 bases, and 4 bases stayed unmatched. In germline, CDR1 is MDHEN, CDR2 SYDVKM. The CDR3 loop spans 15 amino acids. The CDR3: CASSLVRDSSYEQYF. The CDR3 DNA reads as TGTGCCAGCAGTTTAGTTCGGGACAGCTCCTACGAGCAGTACTTC.

V usage is TRBV3-1 (or the pseudogene TRBV3-2) and J usage is TRBJ2-1, with TRBD2 matching over 7 bases. Germline CDR1 and CDR2: LGHDT and YNNKEL (reference sequence). This CDR3 contains 15 residues. After removal of 2 bases from V and 2 bases from J, the junction contained 3 bases not matched to a gene. The CDR3: CASSQRLAAYNEQFF. Written as DNA, the CDR3 is TGTGCCAGCAGCCAAAGACTAGCAGCCTACAATGAGCAGTTCTTC.

The genes are TRBV28 and TRBJ1-5, with 9 bases fitting TRBD1. Unmatched junction bases numbered 15, after V lost 7 bases and J lost 2 bases. CDR3 length: 18 amino acids. Germline V gene sequence: CDR1 MDHEN, CDR2 SYDVKM. The CDR3: CASNVMHPGDRGNQPQHF. CDR3 nucleotides: TGTGCCAGCAACGTTATGCACCCTGGGGACAGGGGCAATCAGCCCCAGCATTTT.

The rearrangement uses TRBV29-1 and TRBJ2-1; 10 bases fit TRBD2. The CDR3 has 18 amino acids. J gave up 3 bases and V 4 bases, and 15 bases lay outside the gene matches. Germline CDR1 and CDR2: SQVTM and ANQGSEA. In DNA form, the CDR3 reads TGCAGCGTTGTGGCGGCCCTGGGAGCGGGAGGGTTCTACAATGAGCAGTTCTTC. Translating gives CSVVAALGAGGFYNEQFF.

The chain couples TRBV5-5 to TRBJ2-7, with 11 nucleotides matching TRBD2. After removal of 1 base from V and 3 bases from J, the junction contained 6 bases not matched to a gene. The germline CDR1 and CDR2 sequences are SGHKS and YYEKEE (reference sequence). This CDR3 has 16 residues. As DNA, the CDR3 is TGTGCCAGCAGCTTGTTGTCTAGCGGGAGGCTCTACGAGCAGTACTTC. It codes for CASSLLSSGRLYEQYF.

The gene calls are TRBV7-2 and TRBJ1-6, with D uncertain. The germline V gene has CDR1 SGHTA and CDR2 FQGNSA. The CDR3 sequence is 11 residues long. The V and J ends lost 11 bases and 10 bases respectively, with 12 bases between them. This CDR3 is CAGIGQSPLHF. The CDR3 nucleotides are TGTGCCGGCATAGGGCAATCACCCCTCCACTTT.

This clone was counted a few times. V is TRBV5-1 and J is TRBJ2-3; no reliable D call. Germline loops: CDR1 SGHRS, CDR2 YFSETQ. The CDR3 is made up of 13 amino acids. V gave up 4 bases and J gave up 2 bases, with 8 bases separating them. CDR3 in amino acids: CASSHLFTDTQYF. For the CDR3, the DNA is TGCGCCAGCAGCCACCTTTTCACAGATACGCAGTATTTT.

Concerning this clone itself: In the same sample, other DNA sequences code for this CDR3. The chain uses TRBV5-1 and TRBJ2-3; tentatively, D is TRBD2 (6 bases). V lost 0 bases and J 0 bases, leaving 8 bases between the germline ends. Germline CDR1 and CDR2: SGHRS and YFSETQ. This CDR3 is 15 amino acids long. CDR3: CASSLASGSTDTQYF. CDR3 nucleotide sequence: TGCGCCAGCAGCTTGGCCAGCGGGAGCACAGATACGCAGTATTTT. The variable domain in full, with the rest retrieved from reference TRBV5-1 and TRBJ2-3, is KAGVTQTPRYLIKTRGQQVTLSCSPISGHRSVSWYQQTPGQGLQFLFEYFSETQRNKGNFPGRFSGRQFSNSRSEMNVSTLELGDSALYLCASSLASGSTDTQYFGPGTRLTVL.

The chain links TRBV9 to TRBJ1-6; 8 bases agree with TRBD1. Germline loops: CDR1 SGDLS, CDR2 YYNGEE. Trimming cost V 4 bases and J 8 bases; bases outside gene matches: 5. The CDR3 is 14 residues long. The CDR3 DNA sequence: TGTGCCAGCAGCCATACAGGGGGGGATTCACCCCTCCACTTT. Protein product: CASSHTGGDSPLHF.

The V call is TRBV6-6, the J call TRBJ1-2; TRBD1 is a possible D gene (5 bases). CDR1 MNHNY and CDR2 SVGAGI come from the germline V gene (reference sequence). The CDR3 loop spans 14 amino acids. Trimming left V 4 bases short and J 2 bases short, with 11 bases between. For the CDR3, the DNA is TGTGCCAGCAGTTTCAGGGCGCCCAACTATGGCTACACCTTC. Translated, it gives CASSFRAPNYGYTF.

The chain employs TRBV9 and TRBJ1-6; 8 bases align to TRBD1. V lost 3 bases, J lost 6 bases, and 2 bases stayed unmatched. Looked up from germline, CDR1 is SGDLS and CDR2 is YYNGEE. The CDR3 loop spans 14 amino acids. CDR3: CASSETGVNSPLHF. CDR3 nucleotides: TGTGCCAGCAGCGAGACAGGGGTTAATTCACCCCTCCACTTT.

V usage is TRBV9 and J usage is TRBJ2-6; TRBD1 agrees at 7 bases. Per the germline V gene, CDR1 is SGDLS and CDR2 is YYNGEE. The CDR3 sequence is 15 residues long. V dropped 4 bases and J dropped 2; count of bases not matched to a gene: 3. CDR3 nucleotides: TGTGCCAGCAGCATAGGACAGGCTGGGGCCAACGTCCTGACTTTC. It yields the protein CASSIGQAGANVLTF. Filled out from reference TRBV9 and TRBJ2-6, the complete variable domain reads DSGVTQTPKHLITATGQRVTLRCSPRSGDLSVYWYQQSLDQGLQFLIQYYNGEERAKGNILERFSAQQFPDLHSELNLSSLELGDSALYFCASSIGQAGANVLTFGAGSRLTVL.

V is TRBV2 and J is TRBJ2-5; TRBD1 is a possible D gene (6 bases). Germline V lookup: CDR1 SNHLY, CDR2 FYNNEI. Deletions cut 4 bases from V and 4 bases from J, with 10 bases between. This CDR3 spans 13 amino acids. The CDR3 coding sequence is TGTGCCAGCAGTGTTCAGGGGCGAGAGACCCAGTACTTC. This sequence encodes CASSVQGRETQYF.

The chain employs TRBV6-5 and TRBJ1-6, with D possibly TRBD1 on 6 matching bases. This CDR3 has 15 residues. The germline V gene encodes CDR1 MNHEY and CDR2 SVGAGI. V was shortened by 5 bases and J by 7 bases, with 15 bases between the two germline ends. CDR3 in DNA: TGTGCCAGCAGTCTCCAACAGGGAACGAATTCACCCCTCCACTTT. It translates to CASSLQQGTNSPLHF.

The rearrangement uses TRBV4-1 and TRBJ1-1; D uncertain. CDR1 is MGHRA, CDR2 YSYEKL, per germline. The CDR3 consists of 14 residues. Trimming took 4 bases from V and 7 from J, leaving 16 bases between them. Written as DNA, the CDR3 is TGCGCCAGCAGCCCCTTTCTGGGCCGAATTGAAGCTTTCTTT. Encoded protein: CASSPFLGRIEAFF.

The J gene is TRBJ2-1, the V gene TRBV7-3, with D possibly TRBD1 on 5 matching bases. V was shortened by 1 base and J by 4 bases, with 11 bases between the two germline ends. Germline CDR1 is SGHTA and CDR2 is FQGTGA. The CDR3 contains 15 residues. CDR3 DNA: TGTGCCAGCAGCTTAAAACGCAGGGTTTACAATGAGCAGTTCTTC. Translation gives CASSLKRRVYNEQFF.

This sequence joins TRBV18 and TRBJ1-2, with D unresolved. The ends were cut back, 2 bases at V and 0 bases at J, with 16 bases in the middle. CDR3 length equals 17 residues. CDR1 KGHSH and CDR2 LQKENI come from the germline V gene. The CDR3 sequence: CASSPEPGPPPNYGYTF. The DNA of the CDR3 is TGTGCCAGCTCACCAGAGCCAGGTCCCCCTCCTAACTATGGCTACACCTTC.

This chain joins TRBV11-2 and TRBJ2-7; 7 bases match TRBD1. Germline CDR1 reads SGHAT; CDR2 reads FQNNGV. The CDR3 consists of 14 residues. V was clipped by 1 base and J by 3 bases; unmatched bases: 3. The CDR3 DNA reads as TGTGCCAGCAGCTTAGGTGCAGGGGGCTACGAGCAGTACTTC. Amino acid sequence: CASSLGAGGYEQYF.

The chain couples TRBV2 to TRBJ2-7; D may be TRBD1 (6 bases). Germline CDR1 SNHLY, CDR2 FYNNEI. Trimming cost V 7 bases and J 6 bases, with 13 bases left between them. The CDR3 totals 12 residues. CDR3 coding DNA: TGTGCCAGCATGGACAGTCATTCCGAGCAGTACTTC. Its translation: CASMDSHSEQYF.

CDR3 nucleotide sequence: TGTGCCACCAGCAGAGCCGGCCTAGATACGCAGTATTTT. It specifies CATSRAGLDTQYF. The chain joins TRBV15 to TRBJ2-3; D gene ambiguous. The V and J ends lost 1 base and 5 bases respectively, with 7 bases between them. Looked up from germline, CDR1 is LNHNV and CDR2 is YYDKDF (reference sequence). There are 13 residues in the CDR3.

The rearrangement uses TRBV18 and TRBJ2-2; D may correspond to TRBD1 or TRBD2 (5 bases each). V was shortened by 3 bases and J by 4 bases, with 12 bases between the two germline ends. This CDR3 comprises 15 residues. The V gene's germline CDR1 is KGHSH and CDR2 LQKENI. The DNA of the CDR3 is TGTGCCAGCTCACCGCCGCCAGGGACCACCGGGGAGCTGTTTTTT. Its protein is CASSPPPGTTGELFF.

The chain joins TRBV21-1 to TRBJ2-1; TRBD1, the table's D call, lacks a check against the DNA. TRBV21-1 is shown as a pseudogene. The CDR3 runs to 18 residues. The CDR3 sequence is CASSKFSPPGQGYNEQFF. CDR3 DNA: TGTGCCAGCAGCAAATTTTCCCCCCCGGGACAGGGCTACAATGAGCAGTTCTTC.

The CDR3 sequence is CASSFSGLAGAGEQFF. The CDR3 DNA follows: TGTGCCAGCAGCTTTAGCGGACTAGCGGGAGCCGGCGAGCAGTTCTTC. The rearrangement links TRBV7-9 to TRBJ2-1; 13 nucleotides agree with TRBD2. The V gene's germline CDR1 is SEHNR and CDR2 FQNEAQ (reference sequence). V lost 3 bases and J lost 10; bases outside the gene matches: 9. The CDR3 sequence is 16 residues long.

The chain combines TRBV7-9 with TRBJ2-3; D is possibly TRBD2 (6 bases). The CDR3 totals 15 residues. V was cut by 4 bases and J by 1 base, with 12 bases left in between. Germline CDR1 SEHNR, CDR2 FQNEAQ (reference sequence). The CDR3 sequence is CASSSGRRGTDTQYF. The CDR3 region has the DNA TGTGCCAGCAGCTCCGGACGGAGGGGCACAGATACGCAGTATTTT.